This entry features one T cell receptor beta chain sequence. Its antigen is still unknown. Base qualities were left out, and no much larger clone turns up one base away. This specimen comes from a study of CD8+CD57+ T cells in acquired aplastic anemia (dated by TCRdb to between 2018 and 2020). About the investigation overall: DNA extracted from sorted CD4+ and CD8+ cells had a mean of about 3 ug, with a range of about 0.19 to 30 ug. CD8+CD57+ expansion was defined as a frequency above the mean frequency observed in healthy subjects.

The paper as a whole reports these results and caveats: Around 30 CD8+ CDR3 sequences were found to be shared between patients and controls, but these sequences appeared to be highly expressed in patients and within the immunodominant clones of the patients. CD8+ Simpson's diversity did not differ significantly between patients and healthy controls (P=0.060).

CDR1 and CDR2 (ENHRY, SYGVKD) derive from the germline V gene. Including cysteine and phenylalanine, the CDR3 has 14 amino acids. Here the CDR3 DNA is all that survives: 42 bases in frame from base 1. Trimming costs V 2 bases and J 4 bases, and their ends lie 10 bases apart. Genomic DNA was used as template for profiling of TCR beta VDJ combinations and CDR3 sequences. TCR repertoire sequencing was run on an Illumina HiSeq 2000. On the authors' methods: Repertoire assessment relied on Simpson's diversity index, CDR3 size and DJ length profiles, and TRBV/TRBJ rearrangement plots. Whichever DNA sequence was most abundant in the deep sequencing data was defined as the immunodominant clone. CDR3 amino acid sequences were checked for sharing across subjects and were also compared against the VDJdb database and published repertoires. In-frame beta chains were kept once TCRdb had trimmed the public reads at Q25 with fastp and called clones with MiXCR. When rows share a CDR3 protein, they turn into one entry using the most common DNA and genes. These V and J calls originate from TCRdb's pipeline instead of the authors' own analysis. Counted in this sample were about 120,000 distinct CDR3 sequences; 50% to 70% of them appeared once. The ten top clones hold 25% to 30% of the sample.

Patients chosen for sequencing had shown expansion of CD8+CD57+ cells by flow cytometry. Every patient had a diagnosis of severe acquired aplastic anemia based on International Study of Aplastic Anemia and Agranulocytosis and Camitta criteria. At the time blood was sampled, none of the patients had received any therapy. The study deep-sequenced TCR repertoires of sorted CD4+ and CD8+ blood T cells from severe aplastic anemia patients and healthy subjects. Patients were enrolled in the USA under clinicaltrials.gov protocols 00001620, 01623167, 00001397, 00071045, 00081523 and 00961064. Ficoll-Paque density gradient centrifugation was used to isolate peripheral blood mononuclear cells. CD4+ and CD8+ T cells were sorted by FACS or magnetic beads before DNA extraction.

This sequence originates from a human donor with aplastic anemia. The rearrangement joined TRBV10-3 to TRBJ2-3, and possibly TRBD2, on 5 matching bases. Sequencing was performed on sorted CD4+, CD8+, or CD8+CD57+ T cells (not recorded which) from PBMCs. In nucleotides, the sequence is TGTGCCATCAGTGAGACTTCGGGGTCAGATACGCAGTATTTT. Its protein reads: CAISETSGSDTQYF.